The clone carrying this T cell receptor (beta chain) was detected only a few times. The antigen remains unidentified. Next came a second PCR, run for about 7 to 12 cycles, which used a sample-barcoded 5' primer along with a J-beta primer mix. Each CDR3 protein is one row after TCRdb ran MiXCR on the 5' RACE reads. The sample holds hundreds of thousands of distinct CDR3 sequences; around 25% are singletons and the top ten take 9.4%. Germline CDR1 reads SGHTA; CDR2 reads FQGTGA. The CDR3 is 17 amino acids. V shed 3 bases, J shed 0 bases, and the junction held 6 bases outside the gene matches. The sample comes from a study of blood T cells in healthy people across ages. Study-wide points: Unknown CMV status may confound age-related changes in expanded clones.

These data also formed part of another study, on T cells of mothers and their children.

Source material: blood. V and J are TRBV7-3 and TRBJ2-1; 9 nucleotides align to TRBD2. The receptor was isolated from a boy aged 5-17 years in good health. The CDR3 here is CASSFSGGLSSYNEQFF. As DNA, the CDR3 is TGTGCCAGCAGCTTTAGCGGGGGCCTGAGCTCCTACAATGAGCAGTTCTTC.